This is a list of T cell receptor beta chains from one sample in a study of immune evolution from preneoplasia to lung adenocarcinoma. Using immunoSEQ multiplex PCR, the repertoire was profiled, and TCRdb retains in-frame clones only, with some absent. The sample lists around 7,400 clones, roughly 83% occurring once. Sequenced sample: FFPE minimally invasive lung adenocarcinoma tissue. All receptors come from a person aged 65 to 79 with lung adenocarcinoma. Each CDR3 is given with its conserved first and last residue. D genes are given only for firm matches. Rows give clone size only sometimes, using once, few, many, or a class for an expanded clone.

J gene	V gene	clone size	D gene	CDR3 DNA	CDR3 protein
TRBJ2-7	TRBV5-6	NA	NA	TGTGCCAGCAGCTTGGTCCCCGGGGACGGCGAGCAGTACTTC	CASSLVPGDGEQYF
TRBJ1-1	TRBV6-1	NA	NA	TGTGCCAGCAGTGAAAAGCGTGAAGCTTTCTTT	CASSEKREAFF
TRBJ2-1	TRBV9	once	TRBD2	TGTGCCAGCAGCGTACGCCCTACTAGCGCCATCTACAATGAGCAGTTCTTC	CASSVRPTSAIYNEQFF
TRBJ2-6	TRBV30	NA	NA	TGTGCCTGGAGTGGAATGGGCCAGGGTTTTACTGGGGCCAACGTCCTGACTTTC	CAWSGMGQGFTGANVLTF
TRBJ1-1	TRBV14	NA	NA	TGTGCCAGCAGCCTAGGGACCCAAACTGAAGCTTTCTTT	CASSLGTQTEAFF
TRBJ2-1	TRBV9	NA	TRBD2	TGTGCCAGCAGCGTAGCTGATAGCGGGCTTTACAATGAGCAGTTCTTC	CASSVADSGLYNEQFF
TRBJ2-5	TRBV7-9	once	NA	TGTGCCGCGGGGACAGACCCGGGAGCCCAGTACTTC	CAAGTDPGAQYF
TRBJ1-1	TRBV7-2	NA	NA	TGTGCCAGCATTCGCAGGAGAACAATGACTGAAGCTTTCTTT	CASIRRRTMTEAFF
TRBJ1-6	TRBV11-2	NA	NA	TGTGCCAGCAGCTTCCTAACGGGCAATTCACCCCTCCACTTT	CASSFLTGNSPLHF
TRBJ2-5	TRBV5-1	NA	TRBD2	TGCGCCAGCAGCTCGGGGGGGCCTCAAGAGACCCAGTACTTC	CASSSGGPQETQYF
TRBJ2-5	TRBV29-1	NA	NA	TGCAGCGCAGGCAGGGGACAAGAGACCCAGTACTTC	CSAGRGQETQYF
TRBJ2-1	TRBV4-1	NA	NA	TGCGCCAGCAGCGCCTTGTCGGGGTCGGATGAGCAGTTCTTC	CASSALSGSDEQFF
TRBJ2-2	TRBV28	few	NA	TGTGCCAGCAGAAGCGAGTATTGGGGGGAGCTGTTTTTT	CASRSEYWGELFF
TRBJ1-2	TRBV19	NA	NA	TGTGCCAGTGGGAGAGGGGACTATGGCTACACCTTC	CASGRGDYGYTF
TRBJ2-5	TRBV5-6	few	NA	TGTGCCAGCAGCCTCCCCGTCGGGGCCCAGTACTTC	CASSLPVGAQYF
TRBJ2-5	TRBV5-1	NA	NA	TGCGCCAGCAGCTTGGGTCCAGAAGCTCAAGAGACCCAGTACTTC	CASSLGPEAQETQYF
TRBJ2-1	TRBV7-3	NA	TRBD2	TGTGCCAGCAGCTTCTCTACTAGCGGGAGAATTAATGAGCAGTTCTTC	CASSFSTSGRINEQFF
TRBJ2-3	TRBV4-3	NA	TRBD2	TGCGCCAGCAGCCAAGATGAGCGGGATCTCACAGATACGCAGTATTTT	CASSQDERDLTDTQYF
TRBJ2-3	TRBV9	NA	NA	TGTGCCAGCAGCGTAGAGGGTAGACAGGCAGATACGCAGTATTTT	CASSVEGRQADTQYF
TRBJ2-5	TRBV19	NA	NA	TGTGCCAGTAACCGGTCCCCTGGAGAGACCCAGTACTTC	CASNRSPGETQYF
TRBJ2-1	TRBV6-1	NA	NA	TGTGCCAGCAGTGCTAAGAGGGGGTACAATGAGCAGTTCTTC	CASSAKRGYNEQFF
TRBJ1-2	TRBV5-4	NA	NA	TGTGCCAGCAGCTCACAGGAACTGGGGTATGGCTACACCTTC	CASSSQELGYGYTF
TRBJ2-7	TRBV29-1	NA	TRBD2	TGCAGCGTTGAAGGCGGGGGGGCCTACGAGCAGTACTTC	CSVEGGGAYEQYF
TRBJ1-2	TRBV25-1	NA	NA	TGTGCCAGCAGTGGGGGGTTATATGGCTACACCTTC	CASSGGLYGYTF
TRBJ1-5	TRBV4-1	NA	NA	TGCGCCAGCAGCCCGGGACACCACCAACCTTATCAGCCCCAGCATTTT	CASSPGHHQPYQPQHF
TRBJ2-1	TRBV7-8	few	TRBD1	TGTGCCAGCAGCCCCCAGGGTAAAGGGGGCCGAAATGAGCAGTTCTTC	CASSPQGKGGRNEQFF
TRBJ2-1	TRBV30	few	TRBD2	TGTGCCTGGCGCGGACTAGCGGGAGGTAGCTCCTACAATGAGCAGTTCTTC	CAWRGLAGGSSYNEQFF
TRBJ1-1	TRBV19	NA	NA	TGTGCCAGTAGTATCGGTAAGAACACTGAAGCTTTCTTT	CASSIGKNTEAFF
TRBJ2-3	TRBV10-1	NA	NA	TGCGCCAGCAGTGTCGGGACAGATACGCAGTATTTT	CASSVGTDTQYF
TRBJ1-5	TRBV6-6	NA	NA	TGTGCCAGCAGTTACGCACAGGGAGGAAATCAGCCCCAGCATTTT	CASSYAQGGNQPQHF
TRBJ1-2	TRBV5-4	NA	NA	TGTGCCAGCACCTGGTTTAGTGGGGGAGGAGCGGGGTATGGCTACACCTTC	CASTWFSGGGAGYGYTF
TRBJ2-3	TRBV5-1	NA	TRBD2	TGCGCCAGCAGCCCGTACGGACTAGCGGGGGGCACAGATACGCAGTATTTT	CASSPYGLAGGTDTQYF
TRBJ2-5	TRBV5-6	once	NA	TGTGCCAGCAGCCTCAGGGTCCAAGAGACCCAGTACTTC	CASSLRVQETQYF
TRBJ2-7	TRBV2	NA	NA	TGTGCCAGCAGTGAGCAGGGGCCCTCCTACGAGCAGTACTTC	CASSEQGPSYEQYF
TRBJ2-4	TRBV21-1	NA	NA	TGTGCCAGCAGCAAGGTCCGCTCCCTTCAGTACTTC	CASSKVRSLQYF
TRBJ1-2	TRBV30	NA	NA	TGTGCCTGGAGTGTGGGGGGAAGCGGCTACACCTTC	CAWSVGGSGYTF
TRBJ2-7	TRBV4-1	NA	NA	TGCGCCAGCAGCCAAGATGGAAGATACTACGAGCAGTACTTC	CASSQDGRYYEQYF
TRBJ2-5	TRBV5-8	NA	TRBD1	TGTGCCAGCAGGCCGGGACAGGGGGCCCCTCAAGAGACCCAGTACTTC	CASRPGQGAPQETQYF
TRBJ1-6	TRBV5-1	NA	NA	TGCGCCAGCAGCTTGGCCAGGGAGAATTCACCCCTCCACTTT	CASSLARENSPLHF